This T cell receptor (beta chain) originates from a study of vaccination effects on CD4 cells after COVID-19. The study's findings and limits: Clones from infection and from vaccination both contracted markedly late after vaccination.

Expansion of antigen-specific CD4+ T cells with viral peptide pools was carried out by the ViraFEST assay before sequencing. Isolation of CD4+ T cells took place after 10 days of culture. The vaccine recipients had no prior SARS-CoV-2 infection, with negative nucleocapsid antibodies. With respect to this clone: Its antigen is unidentified.

V shed 0 bases and J 6 bases; nucleotides not matched to a gene: 6. This CDR3 is built from 15 residues. Per germline, CDR1 SGHRS and CDR2 YFSETQ. Profiling relied on immunoSEQ multiplex PCR, and the TCRdb table lists in-frame clones only, not all of them. The sample consists of 30,000 to 35,000 clones, around three quarters of them appearing once. The gene calls are TRBV5-1 and TRBJ2-3, with 8 bases that match TRBD2. Sequencing used CD4+ T cells from PBMCs cultured with HCoV-OC43 spike peptides, obtained before COVID-19 vaccination. Subset of the sample: HCoV-OC43 spike overlapping peptide pool stimulation. This sequence was found in a human donor who received a COVID-19 vaccine. CDR3 amino acids: CASSLGGLEVDTQYF. DNA for the CDR3: TGCGCCAGCAGCTTGGGGGGACTAGAGGTGGATACGCAGTATTTT.